One sample yielded the 23 T cell receptor beta chains listed below, sequenced in a study of blood T cell repertoires in COVID-19. The protocol was immunoSEQ multiplex PCR, while the TCRdb copy is restricted to in-frame clones and leaves out a portion. The repertoire holds approximately 260,000 clones, with 85% to 90% as singletons. The sequenced sample consisted of peripheral blood. All receptors come from a woman between 35 and 50 years old who had recovered from COVID-19.

The gene calls are TRBV2 and TRBJ2-5, with 11 bases matching TRBD1. Germline values: CDR1 SNHLY, CDR2 FYNNEI. The CDR3 consists of 10 residues. The V and J ends lost 8 bases and 14 bases, in that order; junction bases with no gene match: 4. CDR3 sequence reads: CASGTGGRYF. DNA of the CDR3: TGTGCCAGCGGGACAGGGGGTCGCTACTTC. Using reference TRBV2 and TRBJ2-5 for the parts outside the CDR3, the full variable domain is EPEVTQTPSHQVTQMGQEVILRCVPISNHLYFYWYRQILGQKVEFLVSFYNNEISEKSEIFDDQFSVERPDGSNFTLKIRSTKLEDSAMYFCASGTGGRYFGPGTRLLVL.

In the case of this clone: Other DNA sequences of this sample code for an identical CDR3. This chain joins TRBV9 and TRBJ2-2; 9 bases map to TRBD1. V was pared by 3 bases and J by 5 bases, with 2 bases of the junction left unmatched. The CDR3 runs to 14 residues. CDR1 is SGDLS, CDR2 YYNGEE, per germline. The CDR3 coding sequence is TGTGCCAGCAGCGCGGGACAGGGTACCGGGGAGCTGTTTTTT. Translation: CASSAGQGTGELFF.

This chain joins TRBV2 and TRBJ1-2; D unclear. Trimming removed 6 bases from V and 0 bases from J, with 8 bases in between. CDR1 SNHLY and CDR2 FYNNEI come from the germline V gene. The CDR3 runs to 13 residues. CDR3 protein: CASRQPTNYGYTF. DNA for the CDR3: TGTGCCAGCAGACAGCCCACTAACTATGGCTACACCTTC.

V and J are TRBV28 and TRBJ1-1; 7 nucleotides line up with TRBD1. This CDR3 contains 16 residues. Looked up from germline, CDR1 is MDHEN and CDR2 is SYDVKM. V gave up 5 bases and J gave up 3 bases; unmatched junction bases: 12. The CDR3 nucleotides read TGTGCCAGCAGTAGGACAGGCGGCCTGGGGGACACTGAAGCTTTCTTT. Translating gives CASSRTGGLGDTEAFF.

This sequence joins TRBV6-4 and TRBJ2-2; unclear D gene. The germline V and J ends were trimmed by 7 bases and 0 bases, with 6 bases remaining between them. This CDR3 contains 13 residues. From germline, CDR1 is MRHNA and CDR2 SNTAGT. The CDR3 DNA reads TGTGCCAGCACCCCTGCGAACACCGGGGAGCTGTTTTTT. It encodes CASTPANTGELFF.

The DNA for the CDR3 is TGTGCCAGCACTATCTTACTAGCGGGAGATGGCACAGATACGCAGTATTTT. Protein sequence: CASTILLAGDGTDTQYF. The V and J genes are TRBV7-2 and TRBJ2-3; 11 positions agree with TRBD2. Trimming took 7 bases from V and 1 from J; bases not matched to a gene: 10. Germline V gives CDR1 SGHTA, CDR2 FQGNSA. The CDR3 consists of 17 residues. The whole variable domain, filled in from reference TRBV7-2 and TRBJ2-3, reads GAGVSQSPSNKVTEKGKDVELRCDPISGHTALYWYRQSLGQGLEFLIYFQGNSAPDKSGLPSDRFSAERTGGSVSTLTIQRTQQEDSAVYLCASTILLAGDGTDTQYFGPGTRLTVL.

Turning to this clone: Mismatch with germline at one junction end may stem from a read error. V is TRBV6-5 and J is TRBJ2-2; TRBD2 might be the D (6 bases). The length of the CDR3 is 16 residues. Germline CDR1 and CDR2: MNHEY and SVGAGI. CDR3 protein: CASRYFRDLAAGELFF. In nucleotides, the CDR3 is TGTGCCAGCAGATACTTCCGGGACTTAGCAGCCGGGGAGCTGTTTTTT.

The V call is TRBV11-3, the J call TRBJ2-7, with TRBD2 matching 8 bases. Germline CDR1 reads SGHNT; CDR2 reads YENEEA. Losses at the gene ends were 8 bases for V and 2 bases for J; bases not matched to a gene: 14. There are 16 residues in the CDR3. DNA of the CDR3: TGTGCCAGCGGGGGGGGTAATAGCGGGATGCCCTACGAGCAGTACGTC. Protein sequence: CASGGGNSGMPYEQYV.

The chain is built from TRBV5-4 and TRBJ2-7, with TRBD2 identical over 7 bases. V trimming: 2 bases; J trimming: 4 bases; junction bases outside the gene matches: 9. The germline gives CDR1 SGHNT, CDR2 YYREEE (reference sequence). The CDR3 runs 15 residues. The CDR3, as DNA: TGTGCCAGCAGCTTTGGCGGGAGAGCCAATTACGAGCAGTACGTC. It translates to CASSFGGRANYEQYV.

The gene calls are TRBV6-2 or TRBV6-3 and TRBJ1-5; D is unresolved. The V gene lost 2 bases and the J gene lost 4 bases, with 9 bases spanning the gap. The CDR3 is 14 amino acids. CDR1 and CDR2 from the germline V gene are MNHEY and SVGEGT. The CDR3 spells CASSYMETNQPQHF. The CDR3 nucleotides read TGTGCCAGCAGTTACATGGAGACTAATCAGCCCCAGCATTTT.

The chain combines TRBV5-5 with TRBJ1-5; 9 bases match TRBD1. The CDR3 runs to 16 residues. J gave up 1 base and V 5 bases, and 7 bases lay outside the gene matches. The germline V gene encodes CDR1 SGHKS and CDR2 YYEKEE (reference sequence). CDR3 in amino acids: CASSSWTGASNQPQHF. For the CDR3, the DNA is TGTGCCAGCAGTTCTTGGACAGGGGCGAGCAATCAGCCCCAGCATTTT. The entire variable domain, with the rest obtained from reference TRBV5-5 and TRBJ1-5, is as follows: DAGVTQSPTHLIKTRGQQVTLRCSPISGHKSVSWYQQVLGQGPQFIFQYYEKEERGRGNFPDRFSARQFPNYSSELNVNALLLGDSALYLCASSSWTGASNQPQHFGDGTRLSIL.

The genes are TRBV4-3 and TRBJ2-3, with TRBD2 matching 11 bases. Germline V gene data show CDR1 as LGHNA and CDR2 as YSLEER. Trimming removed 0 bases from V and 8 bases from J; junction bases left unmatched: 10. CDR3 length: 17 residues. The CDR3 loop is CASSQEGPGLAVPTQYF. In DNA, the CDR3 is TGCGCCAGCAGCCAAGAGGGACCGGGACTAGCGGTTCCTACGCAGTATTTT.

The rearrangement links TRBV3-1 (or the pseudogene TRBV3-2) to TRBJ2-7; 7 bases agree with TRBD2. The J segment lost 0 bases and the V segment lost 7 bases, leaving 9 bases of the junction unmatched. Germline lookup yields CDR1 LGHDT and CDR2 YNNKEL (reference sequence). This CDR3 is 15 amino acids long. The CDR3 region is CASTTTGGSSYEQYF. The DNA for the CDR3 is TGTGCCAGCACCACCACCGGGGGGTCCTCCTACGAGCAGTACTTC.

V and J are TRBV6-5 and TRBJ2-5; TRBD2 matches at 13 bases. This CDR3 contains 15 residues. Germline V gives CDR1 MNHEY, CDR2 SVGAGI. The V segment lost 11 bases and the J segment 5 bases; nucleotides outside the gene matches: 11. In DNA, the CDR3 is TGTGCCCTGGGACTAGCGGGACTACTGAAGGAGACCCAGTACTTC. It encodes CALGLAGLLKETQYF.

This chain's CDR3 is CASTSGIADTQYF. The DNA of the CDR3 is TGCGCCAGCACTAGCGGGATTGCAGATACGCAGTATTTT. This chain joins TRBV10-1 and TRBJ2-3, with 9 bases that match TRBD2. CDR3 length: 13 residues. Germline V gene sequence: CDR1 WNHNN, CDR2 SYGVQD (reference sequence). Germline trimming cut 7 bases from V and 4 bases from J; bases unmatched to any gene: 3.

The chain employs TRBV11-3 and TRBJ2-7, with TRBD2 matching 12 bases. Germline V lookup: CDR1 SGHNT, CDR2 YENEEA. V dropped 1 base and J dropped 6; count of bases not matched to a gene: 7. The CDR3 is 16 amino acids. CDR3 bases: TGTGCCAGCAGCTTAGCGACTAGCGGGAGCCCTGGCGAGCAGTACGTC. It yields the protein CASSLATSGSPGEQYV.

This chain connects TRBV18 to TRBJ1-2; the match to TRBD1 covers 7 bases. The germline V gene has CDR1 KGHSH and CDR2 LQKENI. CDR3 size: 14 residues. The V segment lost 3 bases and the J segment 8 bases; nucleotides outside the gene matches: 9. CDR3 region: CASSPYEQGGGYTF. The CDR3 DNA sequence: TGTGCCAGCTCACCCTACGAGCAGGGGGGAGGCTACACCTTC.

The gene calls are TRBV7-2 and TRBJ2-7; 9 bases are shared with TRBD1. Unmatched junction bases numbered 6, after V lost 4 bases and J lost 5 bases. The CDR3 covers 14 residues. The germline CDR1 and CDR2 sequences are SGHTA and FQGNSA. CDR3: CASSSGQGTHEQYV. DNA for the CDR3: TGTGCCAGCAGCTCAGGACAGGGGACCCACGAGCAGTACGTC.

The chain is built from TRBV3-1 (or the pseudogene TRBV3-2) and TRBJ1-5; D not resolved. The CDR3 is 14 residues long. Germline-derived CDR1 and CDR2 are LGHDT and YNNKEL (reference sequence). Trimming took 3 bases from V and 7 from J, leaving 13 bases between them. The CDR3: CASSHRASGQPQHF. CDR3 DNA: TGTGCCAGCAGCCACCGGGCCTCGGGGCAGCCCCAGCATTTT.

The rearrangement joins TRBV24-1 to TRBJ2-3, with TRBD2 matching over 9 bases. CDR1 KGHDR and CDR2 SFDVKD come from the germline V gene. J gave up 0 bases and V 4 bases, and 13 bases lay outside the gene matches. The CDR3 loop spans 19 amino acids. This chain's CDR3 is CATSDSPGLAFFSTDTQYF. CDR3 sequence (DNA): TGTGCCACCAGTGACTCTCCGGGACTAGCCTTCTTTAGCACAGATACGCAGTATTTT.

The V call is TRBV3-1 (or the pseudogene TRBV3-2), the J call TRBJ2-1; D is unclear. CDR3 length: 11 amino acids. The V and J ends lost 6 bases and 5 bases respectively, with 5 bases between them. The germline V gene has CDR1 LGHDT and CDR2 YNNKEL (reference sequence). The CDR3 sequence: CASRRNNEQFF. The CDR3 bases are TGTGCCAGCAGGCGGAACAATGAGCAGTTCTTC.

In this sample, this clone turned up a few times. The V gene is TRBV2, the J gene TRBJ1-2, with 8 bases lining up with TRBD1. The V gene end was trimmed by 6 bases and the J gene end by 3 bases; junction bases not matched to a gene: 3. CDR1 is SNHLY, CDR2 FYNNEI, per germline. The CDR3 runs 13 residues. CDR3 sequence reads: CASSQGADYGYTF. The CDR3 nucleotides read TGTGCCAGCAGCCAGGGGGCGGACTATGGCTACACCTTC.

This clone was counted between two and nine times. The chain has TRBV2 and TRBJ2-7; 7 bases are shared with TRBD2. The CDR3 runs to 14 residues. J lost 9 bases, V lost 3 bases, and 11 bases had no gene match. From germline, CDR1 is SNHLY and CDR2 FYNNEI. In DNA, the CDR3 is TGTGCCAGCAGTGACCCTTTCTCGCGGGGGACGCAGTACGTC. It specifies CASSDPFSRGTQYV.